These T cell receptor beta chains were read from a single sample in a study of neurological immune-mediated disorders. TCRdb called the 5' RACE reads again in MiXCR, with one record for every CDR3 protein. The table includes approximately 77,000 distinct CDR3 sequences, roughly 9.9% detected once. The sequenced material came from PBMCs. These receptors were taken from a man aged 45 to 65 in good health. Each CDR3 is given with its conserved first and last residue. D genes are given only for firm matches. A row's size may be missing; if present it is once, few, many or a size class.

cdr3_aa cdr3_nt cdr3_length j_call v_call clone_size d_call
CASSNLRGSSYNSPLHF TGTGCCAGCAGCAATCTTCGGGGGAGCTCCTATAATTCACCCCTCCACTTT 17 TRBJ1-6 TRBV27 . .
CASSQGQETQYF TGCGCCAGCAGTCAGGGGCAAGAGACCCAGTACTTC 12 TRBJ2-5 TRBV5-1 many .
CASSSNSYEQYF TGTGCCAGCAGCTCTAACTCCTACGAGCAGTACTTC 12 TRBJ2-7 TRBV7-2 many .
CASSLSRGVTEAFF TGCGCCAGCAGCTTGAGCAGGGGAGTTACTGAAGCTTTCTTT 14 TRBJ1-1 TRBV5-1 many .
CASSFGGRNIQYF TGTGCCAGCAGTTTCGGGGGGAGGAACATTCAGTACTTC 13 TRBJ2-4 TRBV12-3/TRBV12-4 . TRBD2
CASSLRSGGTNEKLFF TGTGCCAGCAGCTTAAGGTCTGGGGGCACTAATGAAAAACTGTTTTTT 16 TRBJ1-4 TRBV7-2 many .
CASSLGRGARGDTQYF TGCGCCAGCAGCTTGGGCCGTGGAGCGAGGGGTGATACGCAGTATTTT 16 TRBJ2-3 TRBV5-1 many .
CASSYSQGQAANTGELFF TGTGCCAGCAGTTACTCGCAGGGACAGGCTGCGAACACCGGGGAGCTGTTTTTT 18 TRBJ2-2 TRBV6-2/TRBV6-3 many TRBD1
CAISSGTGGHEQYF TGTGCCATCAGTTCCGGGACAGGGGGTCACGAGCAGTACTTC 14 TRBJ2-7 TRBV10-3 few TRBD1
CASRKKNLQVQVSQPQHF TGTGCCAGCAGGAAGAAGAACCTTCAGGTTCAGGTCAGTCAGCCCCAGCATTTT 18 TRBJ1-5 TRBV6-2/TRBV6-3 many .
CASSLELRGLETQYF TGCGCCAGCAGCTTGGAACTTCGAGGGCTGGAGACCCAGTACTTC 15 TRBJ2-5 TRBV5-1 many .
CASSLLAGPGANVLTF TGTGCCAGCAGCCTCCTGGCTGGGCCTGGGGCCAACGTCCTGACTTTC 16 TRBJ2-6 TRBV7-8 many .
CASSLTGNRNTEAFF TGTGCCAGCAGCTTAACAGGGAACCGGAACACTGAAGCTTTCTTT 15 TRBJ1-1 TRBV7-3 few .
CASSLEGTGVRYGYTF TGTGCCAGCAGCTTAGAAGGAACAGGGGTTCGCTATGGCTACACCTTC 16 TRBJ1-2 TRBV7-2 many TRBD1